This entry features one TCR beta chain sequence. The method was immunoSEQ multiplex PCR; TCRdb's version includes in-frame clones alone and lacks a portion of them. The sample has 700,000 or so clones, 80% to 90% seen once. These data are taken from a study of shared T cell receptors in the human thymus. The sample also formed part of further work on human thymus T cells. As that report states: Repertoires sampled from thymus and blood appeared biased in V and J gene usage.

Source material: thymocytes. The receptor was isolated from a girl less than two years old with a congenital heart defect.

CDR3 nucleotide sequence: TGTGCCAGCAGCGGTAATAGCGGGGGGCACAATGAGCAGTTCTTC. It codes for CASSGNSGGHNEQFF. V gene TRBV6-5 combines with J gene TRBJ2-1; 10 bases are shared with TRBD2. Germline V gene data show CDR1 as MNHEY and CDR2 as SVGAGI. The CDR3 contains 15 residues. V trimming: 6 bases; J trimming: 5 bases; junction bases outside the gene matches: 7.